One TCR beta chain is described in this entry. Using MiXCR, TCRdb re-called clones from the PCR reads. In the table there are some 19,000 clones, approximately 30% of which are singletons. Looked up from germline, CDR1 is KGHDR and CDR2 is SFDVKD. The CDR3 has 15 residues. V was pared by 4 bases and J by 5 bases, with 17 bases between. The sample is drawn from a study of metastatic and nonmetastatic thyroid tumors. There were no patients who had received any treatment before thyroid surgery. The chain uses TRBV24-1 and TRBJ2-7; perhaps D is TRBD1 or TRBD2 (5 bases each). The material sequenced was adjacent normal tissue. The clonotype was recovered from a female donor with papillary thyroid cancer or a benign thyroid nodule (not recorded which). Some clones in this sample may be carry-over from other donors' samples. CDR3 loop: CATSDTSGRSHEQYF. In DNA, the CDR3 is TGTGCCACCAGTGACACTTCGGGACGTAGCCACGAGCAGTACTTC.